This TCR beta chain was recorded in a study of T cells after yellow fever vaccination (dated by TCRdb to the late 2010s). Describing the broader study: The SMART-Seq v4 Ultra Low Input RNA kit was used to prepare libraries from fractions with low cell numbers. Bulk TCR alpha and beta repertoires were sequenced longitudinally to track T-cell clones before and after primary and booster YFV17D yellow fever vaccination. Two healthy male donors, one aged 18 to 29 and one aged 30 to 40 years, made up the cohort. Blood samples were taken at several timepoints before and after primary and secondary immunization, and bulk PBMC replicates and cell subsets were isolated. Study-level results and caveats: After the booster, most of the clones that had expanded following primary vaccination were detected again (roughly 96% of CD4 and 85% to 90% of CD8), which suggests that memory was broadly maintained. A small share of clonotypes occurred in both CD4 and CD8 compartments, likely arising from convergent recombination. The secondary T-cell response was found to be weaker but faster than the primary response, with a peak reached on day 5 rather than on day 15. Computational filtering was required because FACS-sorted repertoires could contain abundant contaminating clonotypes from the bulk population. Only a couple of donors were included in the study, so the extent to which the findings can be generalized is limited.

The reads were generated on an Illumina NovaSeq 6000. Synthesis of TCR cDNA relied on 5'RACE template switching, a step that introduced a universal primer site along with unique molecular identifiers. Priming of cDNA synthesis was performed from both the TCR alpha and TCR beta constant segments. Library amplification used two PCR steps, and the second PCR step added sample barcodes and sequencing adapters. Sequencing of the libraries was done on either Illumina HiSeq 2500 (2x100 bp) or NovaSeq (2x150 bp). In the source study's methods: Reads were demultiplexed and collapsed into UMI consensus sequences with MIGEC, and V(D)J alignment was performed with MiXCR. Clonotypes responding to the vaccine were identified with edgeR on replicate PBMC samples, with the criteria of FDR below 0.01 and a log2 fold change above 5 up to day 15. Each bulk clonotype was labeled CD4 or CD8 based on which sequenced repertoire, CD4 or CD8, contained the clonotype at higher abundance. TCRdb trimmed the raw reads at Q25, called clones with MiXCR and kept productive beta chains. Merged by CDR3 protein, the rows form single entries marked with the most common genes and DNA. These V and J calls derive from TCRdb rather than the authors' analysis. In this sample the table shows a few hundred thousand distinct CDR3 sequences, 4% to 5.5% of which occur a single time. Approximately 19% of the sample is taken by the ten largest.

This clonotype was detected many times. Its antigen is not yet known. No much larger clonotype is one base removed from it; base qualities were not supplied. The germline ends are 10 bases apart after V is trimmed by 4 bases and J by 3 bases. From its cysteine to its phenylalanine, the CDR3 spans 14 amino acids. The read is trimmed to its CDR3 DNA, 42 bases read in frame from base 1. As encoded in the germline V gene (reference sequence), CDR1 is SEHNR while CDR2 is FQNEAQ. This sample's treatment or condition label indicates: live attenuated yellow fever vaccine strain. At every blood-draw timepoint, two biological replicates of bulk PBMCs were collected. PBMCs were isolated from peripheral blood using a standard Ficoll-Paque protocol. TriZol was used to extract RNA from bulk PBMCs, CD4 and CD8 fractions, and dextramer-positive and dextramer-negative fractions.

The receptor was derived from a man younger than 35 who received the YFV17D yellow fever vaccine. The sequencing used PBMCs, collected 15 days after the yellow fever booster vaccination. The chain was built from TRBV7-9 and TRBJ2-1; the D gene remains uncertain. The CDR3 protein is CASSSNWGYNEQFF. DNA sequence: TGTGCCAGCAGCTCTAATTGGGGCTACAATGAGCAGTTCTTC.